The 15 T cell receptor beta chains given below trace back to one sample, sequenced in a study of blood T cell repertoires in COVID-19 (TCRdb year 2020). The method behind the library was the immunoSEQ multiplex PCR assay. The table was pulled from immuneACCESS by TCRdb, which kept in-frame rearrangements only. Such tables lose some clones; where checked, under half of the loss comes from unresolved V genes, and the rest has no known cause. The sample profile shows approximately 150,000 clones; 84% of them were found once. The leading ten clones occupy more than 2% of the sample. The sample consisted of peripheral blood. The receptor source for this set is a man aged 70-80 years with acute or convalescent COVID-19.

V usage is TRBV19 and J usage is TRBJ1-4; 7 bases match TRBD1. Looked up from germline, CDR1 is LNHDA and CDR2 is SQIVND (reference sequence). This CDR3 is built from 15 residues. The ends lost 8 bases at V and 3 bases at J; junction bases unmatched: 9. The DNA for the CDR3 is TGTGCCAGTGCATTACAGGGGAGCCCTAATGAAAAACTGTTTTTT. This sequence encodes CASALQGSPNEKLFF.

CDR3 sequence (DNA): TGTGCCAGAGGGGAACTTAATTCACCCCTCCACTTT. It is translated as CARGELNSPLHF. V and J are TRBV2 and TRBJ1-6; D might be TRBD1 (5 bases). The V end was cut by 9 bases, the J end by 6 bases, with 9 bases between. CDR3 length equals 12 residues. Germline V gene data show CDR1 as SNHLY and CDR2 as FYNNEI.

This clone has just one count. V gene TRBV5-4 combines with J gene TRBJ2-5, with a possible D match to TRBD1 (6 bases). V dropped 4 bases and J dropped 4 bases, with 14 bases sitting between them. The length of the CDR3 is 14 residues. Germline loops: CDR1 SGHNT, CDR2 YYREEE (reference sequence). This chain's CDR3 is CASSAYGTPETQYF. For the CDR3, the DNA is TGTGCCAGCAGCGCCTACGGGACACCAGAGACCCAGTACTTC.

As for this clone: Germline is not matched at one junction end, which may reflect a read error. The rearrangement joins TRBV7-7 to TRBJ2-3; TRBD2 matches at 10 bases. This CDR3 has 15 amino acids. CDR1 is SSHAT and CDR2 is FNYEAQ in the germline V gene (reference sequence). The CDR3 DNA reads as TGTGCTAGCAGCTTAACTAGCGGGATGACCGATACGCAGTATTTT. Translation gives CASSLTSGMTDTQYF.

The V gene is TRBV6-2 or TRBV6-3, the J gene TRBJ2-7; 9 positions match TRBD2. Germline trimming cut 2 bases from V and 2 bases from J; bases unmatched to any gene: 10. CDR3 length: 17 amino acids. Per the germline V gene, CDR1 is MNHEY and CDR2 is SVGEGT. The CDR3 nucleotides are TGTGCCAGCAGTTACCCATCGCTAGCGGGGACCACCTACGAGCAGTACTTC. Its translation is CASSYPSLAGTTYEQYF.

J is TRBJ2-3 and V is TRBV10-2; D ambiguous. From germline, CDR1 is WSHSY and CDR2 SAAADI. This CDR3 has 14 residues. Trimming took off 6 bases at V and 5 bases at J, with 15 bases between the two ends. The CDR3 region has the DNA TGCGCCAGCAGGGGCAGCTTCGACGGAGATACGCAGTATTTT. Translating it yields CASRGSFDGDTQYF.

J is TRBJ1-5 and V is TRBV7-2; tentative D call: TRBD1 (5 bases). The germline V and J ends were trimmed by 1 base and 0 bases, with 7 bases remaining between them. The CDR3 is made up of 15 amino acids. Germline V gene lookup returns CDR1 SGHTA and CDR2 FQGNSA. The CDR3 is CASSLDGGSNQPQHF. CDR3 DNA: TGTGCCAGCAGCTTAGACGGGGGTAGCAATCAGCCCCAGCATTTT.

The V and J genes are TRBV5-1 and TRBJ2-7, with D possibly TRBD1 on 6 matching bases. V lost 4 bases, J lost 0 bases, and 17 bases lay in between. This CDR3 contains 16 residues. The germline gives CDR1 SGHRS, CDR2 YFSETQ. CDR3 nucleotide sequence: TGCGCCAGCAGCCCGGACAGCCAGGCGAGCTCCTACGAGCAGTACTTC. Residues: CASSPDSQASSYEQYF.

The genes are TRBV5-1 and TRBJ1-4; TRBD1 agrees at 10 bases. The trim removed 4 bases at V and 8 bases at J, leaving 17 bases unmatched. In germline, CDR1 is SGHRS, CDR2 YFSETQ. The CDR3 extends over 18 amino acids. This CDR3 reads CASSTPGTGADKVEKLFF. CDR3 in DNA: TGCGCCAGCAGCACCCCCGGGACAGGGGCCGACAAGGTGGAAAAACTGTTTTTT.

The rearrangement uses TRBV6-1 and TRBJ2-5; D is perhaps TRBD2 (6 bases). Trimming removed 3 bases from V and 4 bases from J, with 15 bases in between. Germline lookup yields CDR1 MNHNS and CDR2 SASEGT. The CDR3 totals 15 residues. The CDR3 reads CASSDSYRRGETQYF. CDR3 DNA sequence: TGTGCCAGCAGTGATTCCTATCGGAGGGGAGAGACCCAGTACTTC.

This clone was counted a single time. The chain employs TRBV24-1 and TRBJ2-6; a possible D gene is TRBD2 (5 bases). CDR3 length: 16 residues. Germline assignment: CDR1 KGHDR and CDR2 SFDVKD. V gave up 4 bases and J gave up 0 bases, with 9 bases separating them. As DNA, the CDR3 is TGTGCCACCAGTGAGTCGGGGTCCTCTGGGGCCAACGTCCTGACTTTC. It translates to CATSESGSSGANVLTF.

This chain links TRBV7-9 with TRBJ1-1; no reliable D call. The germline V gene encodes CDR1 SEHNR and CDR2 FQNEAQ (reference sequence). This CDR3 has 13 residues. Trimming pared 3 bases from V and 8 bases from J, leaving 13 bases between. The CDR3: CASSFRRDKEAFF. The CDR3 region has the DNA TGTGCCAGCAGCTTTCGCCGAGATAAGGAAGCTTTCTTT.

CDR3 coding DNA: TGTGCCAGCAGCTCACAGGGGGCCGGGAGAGGTGAAGCTTTCTTT. This gives the protein CASSSQGAGRGEAFF. The chain couples TRBV7-2 to TRBJ1-1, with TRBD1 matching over 9 bases. Germline CDR1 and CDR2: SGHTA and FQGNSA. V was clipped by 4 bases and J by 7 bases; unmatched bases: 10. The CDR3 is 15 amino acids.

This clone was counted once. The chain employs TRBV6-5 and TRBJ1-1; no clear D gene. The V gene lost 6 bases and the J gene lost 4 bases, with 12 bases spanning the gap. The CDR3 loop spans 13 amino acids. CDR1 and CDR2 (germline): MNHEY, SVGAGI. This CDR3 is CASRDYQATEAFF. The CDR3 DNA is TGTGCCAGCAGGGACTACCAGGCCACTGAAGCTTTCTTT.

This clone was detected a few times. J is TRBJ1-3 and V is TRBV25-1, with D unresolved. The CDR3 length is 15 residues. In germline, CDR1 is MGHDK, CDR2 SYGVNS. With 5 bases removed from V and 0 bases from J, the gap between germline ends came to 11 bases. As DNA, the CDR3 is TGTGCCAGCAGTAAGGGAGGTCACTCTGGAAACACCATATATTTT. This encodes CASSKGGHSGNTIYF.